This T cell receptor beta chain originates from a study of tumour-infiltrating T cells in Burkitt lymphoma. Study as a whole: Survival, overall and progression-free, tracked with productive clonality.

Germline CDR1 is SQVTM and CDR2 is ANQGSEA. This CDR3 has 12 amino acids. V dropped 4 bases and J dropped 4 bases, with 10 bases sitting between them. This table comes from immunoSEQ multiplex PCR, and its TCRdb copy is limited to in-frame clones, with some not included. Among around 4,500 clones listed, under 25% were seen once. V and J are TRBV29-1 and TRBJ2-5; D gene ambiguous. Source material: tumor tissue. The sequence was obtained from a human donor with diffuse large B-cell lymphoma. The chain's CDR3 is CSVGVGIETQYF. The CDR3 DNA is TGCAGCGTTGGAGTGGGGATAGAGACCCAGTACTTC. Together with reference TRBV29-1 and TRBJ2-5, the CDR3 gives the full variable domain: SAVISQKPSRDICQRGTSLTIQCQVDSQVTMMFWYRQQPGQSLTLIATANQGSEATYESGFVIDKFPISRPNLTFSTLTVSNMSPEDSSIYLCSVGVGIETQYFGPGTRLLVL.